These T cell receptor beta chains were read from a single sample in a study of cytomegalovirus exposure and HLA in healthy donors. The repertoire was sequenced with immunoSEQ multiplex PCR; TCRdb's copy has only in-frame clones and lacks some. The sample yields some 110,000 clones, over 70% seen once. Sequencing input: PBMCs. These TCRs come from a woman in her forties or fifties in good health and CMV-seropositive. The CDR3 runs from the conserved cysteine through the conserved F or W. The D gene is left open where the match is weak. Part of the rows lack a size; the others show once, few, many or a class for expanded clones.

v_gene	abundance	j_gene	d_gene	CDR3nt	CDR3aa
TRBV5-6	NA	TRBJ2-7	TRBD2	TGTGCCAGCAGTCCGGGACTAGCGGGATCCTACGAGCAGTACTTC	CASSPGLAGSYEQYF
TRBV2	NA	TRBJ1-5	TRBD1	TGTGCCAGCAGTGAAGGACAGGGAGACCAGCCCCAGCATTTT	CASSEGQGDQPQHF
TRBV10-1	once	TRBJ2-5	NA	TGCGCCAGCAGTGACCGGTCGACTCAGACCCAGTACTTC	CASSDRSTQTQYF
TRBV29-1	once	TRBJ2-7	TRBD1	TGCAGCGTGAAAAAACAGGGGGCGCCGAACGAGCAGTACTTC	CSVKKQGAPNEQYF
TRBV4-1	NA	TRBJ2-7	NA	TGCGCCAGCAGCCAAGACGCCGAAGGGGAGGCGTCCTACGAGCAGTACTTC	CASSQDAEGEASYEQYF
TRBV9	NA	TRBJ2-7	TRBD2	TGTGCCAGCAGCGCCGCAACGGGACTAGCGGGAAACGAGCAGTACTTC	CASSAATGLAGNEQYF
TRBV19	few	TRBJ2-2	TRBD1	TGTGCCAGTAGTGCGGCGGGGACAGGGGGCTTCACCGGGGAGCTGTTTTTT	CASSAAGTGGFTGELFF
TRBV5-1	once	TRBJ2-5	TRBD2	TGCGCCAGCAGCTTGGAACGGGGCGGGGGGCAAGAGACCCAGTACTTC	CASSLERGGGQETQYF
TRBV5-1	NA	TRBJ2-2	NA	TGCGCCAGCAGGACGGGTGAGGGGGAGCTGTTTTTT	CASRTGEGELFF
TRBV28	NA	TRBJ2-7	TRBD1	TGTGCCAGCAGTACTCGGGACAGGTCCTACGAGCAGTACTTC	CASSTRDRSYEQYF
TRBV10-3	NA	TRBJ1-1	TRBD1	TGTGCCATCCGGACAGGGGGGAACACTGAAGCTTTCTTT	CAIRTGGNTEAFF
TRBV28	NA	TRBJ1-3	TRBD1	TGTGCCAGCAGCCAGCGAAGACTGAGACCGGGACAGGGGTATGGAAACACCATATATTTT	CASSQRRLRPGQGYGNTIYF
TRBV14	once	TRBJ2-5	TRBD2	TGTGCCAGCAGCCAAATGGGACTAACCGCGGCGACCCAGTACTTC	CASSQMGLTAATQYF
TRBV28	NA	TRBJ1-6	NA	TGTGCCAGCAGGGGCGGGGATGGAAATTCACCCCTCCACTTT	CASRGGDGNSPLHF
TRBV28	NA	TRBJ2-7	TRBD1	TGTGCCAGCAGACGACAGGGGGCCTACGAGCAGTACTTC	CASRRQGAYEQYF
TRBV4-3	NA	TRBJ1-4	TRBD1	TGCGCCAGCAGCCAGGTTGGACAGGCAACTAATGAAAAACTGTTTTTT	CASSQVGQATNEKLFF
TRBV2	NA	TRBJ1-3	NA	TGTGCCAGCAGCGTCAGGAGGGAAGTTTCTGGAAACACCATATATTTT	CASSVRREVSGNTIYF
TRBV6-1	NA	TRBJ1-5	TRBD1	TGTGCCAGCAGTGGGGGACAGGGTAGCAATCAGCCCCAGCATTTT	CASSGGQGSNQPQHF
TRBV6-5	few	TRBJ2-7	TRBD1	TGTGCCAGCAGTGCACAGGGGGCGGACGAGCAGTACTTC	CASSAQGADEQYF
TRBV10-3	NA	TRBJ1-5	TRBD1	TGTGCCATCAGTACTGGACAGGGAGATCAGCCCCAGCATTTT	CAISTGQGDQPQHF
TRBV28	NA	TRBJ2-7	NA	TGTGCCAGCAGTTTGGAGCCCCTGAAACGCGAGCAGTACTTC	CASSLEPLKREQYF
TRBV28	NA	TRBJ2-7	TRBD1	TGTGCCAGCATCGAGGACAGGCTTTCCTACGAGCAGTACTTC	CASIEDRLSYEQYF
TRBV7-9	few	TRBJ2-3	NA	TGTGCCAGCAGCTTAGAAGGTAGCGGATACACAGATACGCAGTATTTT	CASSLEGSGYTDTQYF
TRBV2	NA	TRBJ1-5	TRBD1	TGTGCCAGCAGTGATCCGGGACAGGGACCCCAGCCCCAGCATTTT	CASSDPGQGPQPQHF
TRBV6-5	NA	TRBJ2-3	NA	TGTGCCAGCCATCCCCTCCCCGGTAGTACGCAGTATTTT	CASHPLPGSTQYF
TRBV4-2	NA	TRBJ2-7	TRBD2	TGTGCCAGCAGCCGAGAACTAGCGGGACAGTACGAGCAGTACTTC	CASSRELAGQYEQYF
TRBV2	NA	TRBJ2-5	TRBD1	TGTGCCAGCAGTAAGAACTCCGGGACAGAAGAGACCCAGTACTTC	CASSKNSGTEETQYF
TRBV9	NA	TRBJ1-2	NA	TGTGCCAGCAGCCCACCCCTCAGAGGGGAGGATGGCTACACCTTC	CASSPPLRGEDGYTF
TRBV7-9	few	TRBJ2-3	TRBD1	TGTGCCAGCAGCACCCGACAGGGACCTAAAGATACGCAGTATTTT	CASSTRQGPKDTQYF
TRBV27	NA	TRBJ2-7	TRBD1	TGTGCCAGCAGTTTAACAGGGGGCTACGAGCAGTACTTC	CASSLTGGYEQYF
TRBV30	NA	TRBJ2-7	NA	TGTGCCTGGAGTGAATTGAACAGCGGGCAGTACTTC	CAWSELNSGQYF
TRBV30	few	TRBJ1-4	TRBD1	TGTGCCTGGAGGAGGACAGGGCAAATTGAAAAACTGTTTTTT	CAWRRTGQIEKLFF